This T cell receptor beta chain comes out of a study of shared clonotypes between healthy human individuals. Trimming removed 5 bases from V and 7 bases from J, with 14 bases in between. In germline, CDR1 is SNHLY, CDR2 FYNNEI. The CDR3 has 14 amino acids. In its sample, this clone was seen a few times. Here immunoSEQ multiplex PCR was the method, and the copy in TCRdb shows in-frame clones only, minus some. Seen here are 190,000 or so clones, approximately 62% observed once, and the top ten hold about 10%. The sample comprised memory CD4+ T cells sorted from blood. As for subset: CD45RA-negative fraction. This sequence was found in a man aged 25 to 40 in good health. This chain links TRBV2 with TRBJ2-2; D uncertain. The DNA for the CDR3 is TGTGCCAGCAGTCTGACTTCTTCGGGCGGGGAGCTGTTTTTT. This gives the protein CASSLTSSGGELFF.